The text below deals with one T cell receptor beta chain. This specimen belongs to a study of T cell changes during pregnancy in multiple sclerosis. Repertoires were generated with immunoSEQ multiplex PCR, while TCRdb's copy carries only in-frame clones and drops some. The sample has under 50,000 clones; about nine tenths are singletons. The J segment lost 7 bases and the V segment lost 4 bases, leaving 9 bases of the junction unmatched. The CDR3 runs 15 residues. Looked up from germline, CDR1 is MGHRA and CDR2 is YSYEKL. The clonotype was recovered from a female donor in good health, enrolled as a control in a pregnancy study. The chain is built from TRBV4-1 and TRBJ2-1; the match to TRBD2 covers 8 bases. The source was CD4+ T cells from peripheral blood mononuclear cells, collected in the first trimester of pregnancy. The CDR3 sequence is CASSPGGTRLNEQFF. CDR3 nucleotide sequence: TGCGCCAGCAGCCCGGGGGGGACTAGGTTAAATGAGCAGTTCTTC.